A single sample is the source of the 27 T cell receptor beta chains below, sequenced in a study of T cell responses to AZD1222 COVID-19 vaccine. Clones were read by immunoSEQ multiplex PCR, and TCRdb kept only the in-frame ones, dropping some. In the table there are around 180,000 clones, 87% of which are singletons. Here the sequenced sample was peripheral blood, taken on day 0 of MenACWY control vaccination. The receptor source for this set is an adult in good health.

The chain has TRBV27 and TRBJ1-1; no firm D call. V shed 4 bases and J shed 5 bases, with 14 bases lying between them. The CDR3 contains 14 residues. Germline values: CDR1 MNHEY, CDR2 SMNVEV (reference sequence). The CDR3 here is CASSWNGLRTEAFF. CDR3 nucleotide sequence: TGTGCCAGCAGTTGGAACGGGCTGCGGACTGAAGCTTTCTTT.

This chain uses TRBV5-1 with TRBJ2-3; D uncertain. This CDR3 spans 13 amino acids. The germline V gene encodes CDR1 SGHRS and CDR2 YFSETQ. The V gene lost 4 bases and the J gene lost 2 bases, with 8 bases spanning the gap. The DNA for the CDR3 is TGCGCCAGCAGCCCGCCACTCACAGATACGCAGTATTTT. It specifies CASSPPLTDTQYF.

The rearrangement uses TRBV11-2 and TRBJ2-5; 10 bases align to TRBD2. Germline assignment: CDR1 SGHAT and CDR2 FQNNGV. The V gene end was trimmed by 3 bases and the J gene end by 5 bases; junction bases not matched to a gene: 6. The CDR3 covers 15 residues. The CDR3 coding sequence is TGTGCCAGCAGCTTGGAGCGGGGGGGCCGGGAGACCCAGTACTTC. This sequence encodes CASSLERGGRETQYF.

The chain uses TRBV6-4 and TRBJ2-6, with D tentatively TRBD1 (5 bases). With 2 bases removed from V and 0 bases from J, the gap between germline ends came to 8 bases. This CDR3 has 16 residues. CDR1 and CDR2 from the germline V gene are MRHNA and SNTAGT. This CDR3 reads CASSDAQASGANVLTF. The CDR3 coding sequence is TGTGCCAGCAGTGACGCACAGGCCTCTGGGGCCAACGTCCTGACTTTC.

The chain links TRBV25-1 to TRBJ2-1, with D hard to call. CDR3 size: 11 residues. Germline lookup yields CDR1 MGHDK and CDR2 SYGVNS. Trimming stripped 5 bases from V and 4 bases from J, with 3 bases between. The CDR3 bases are TGTGCCAGCAGTAATTACAATGAGCAGTTCTTC. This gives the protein CASSNYNEQFF.

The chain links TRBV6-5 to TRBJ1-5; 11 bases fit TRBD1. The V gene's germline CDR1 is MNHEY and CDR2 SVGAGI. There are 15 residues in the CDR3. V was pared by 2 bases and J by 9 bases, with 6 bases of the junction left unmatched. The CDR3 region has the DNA TGTGCCAGCAGTTACGATAGGACAGGGGGCCTGCCCCAGCATTTT. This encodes CASSYDRTGGLPQHF.

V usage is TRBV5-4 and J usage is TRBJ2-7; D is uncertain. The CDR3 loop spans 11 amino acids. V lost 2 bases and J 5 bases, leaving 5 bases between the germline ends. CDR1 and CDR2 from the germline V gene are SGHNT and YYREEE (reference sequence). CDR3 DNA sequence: TGTGCCAGCAGCTTAGTCAACGAGCAGTACTTC. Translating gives CASSLVNEQYF.

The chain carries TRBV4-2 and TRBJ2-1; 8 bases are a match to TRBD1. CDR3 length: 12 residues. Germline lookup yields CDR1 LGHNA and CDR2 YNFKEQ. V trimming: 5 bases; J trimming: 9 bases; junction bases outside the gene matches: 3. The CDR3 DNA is TGTGCCAGCAGCGGACAGGGTGGTGAGCAGTTCTTC. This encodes CASSGQGGEQFF.

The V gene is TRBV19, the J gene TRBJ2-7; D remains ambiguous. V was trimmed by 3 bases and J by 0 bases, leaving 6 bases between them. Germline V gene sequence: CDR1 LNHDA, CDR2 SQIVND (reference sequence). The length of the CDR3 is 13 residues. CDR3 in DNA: TGTGCCAGTAGTATGGGCTCCTCCTACGAGCAGTACTTC. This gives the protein CASSMGSSYEQYF. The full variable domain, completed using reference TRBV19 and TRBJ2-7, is DGGITQSPKYLFRKEGQNVTLSCEQNLNHDAMYWYRQDPGQGLRLIYYSQIVNDFQKGDIAEGYSVSREKKESFPLTVTSAQKNPTAFYLCASSMGSSYEQYFGPGTRLTVT.

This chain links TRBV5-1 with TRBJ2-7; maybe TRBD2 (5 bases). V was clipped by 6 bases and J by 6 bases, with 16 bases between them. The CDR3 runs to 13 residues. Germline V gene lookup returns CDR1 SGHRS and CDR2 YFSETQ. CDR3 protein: CASTLGSGIEQYF. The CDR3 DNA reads TGCGCCAGCACCCTGGGGAGCGGCATCGAGCAGTACTTC.

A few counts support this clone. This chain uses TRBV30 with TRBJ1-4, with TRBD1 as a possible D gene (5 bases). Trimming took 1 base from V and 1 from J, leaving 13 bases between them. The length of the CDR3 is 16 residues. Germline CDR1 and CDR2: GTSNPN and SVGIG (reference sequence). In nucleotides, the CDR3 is TGTGCCTGGAGTGCCCGGAGGAGGGGAACTAATGAAAAACTGTTTTTT. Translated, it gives CAWSARRRGTNEKLFF.

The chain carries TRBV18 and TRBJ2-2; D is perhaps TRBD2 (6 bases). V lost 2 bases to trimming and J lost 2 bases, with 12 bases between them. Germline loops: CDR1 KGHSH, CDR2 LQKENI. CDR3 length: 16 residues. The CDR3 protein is CASSPTLLANTGELFF. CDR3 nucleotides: TGTGCCAGCTCACCAACGTTACTAGCAAACACCGGGGAGCTGTTTTTT.

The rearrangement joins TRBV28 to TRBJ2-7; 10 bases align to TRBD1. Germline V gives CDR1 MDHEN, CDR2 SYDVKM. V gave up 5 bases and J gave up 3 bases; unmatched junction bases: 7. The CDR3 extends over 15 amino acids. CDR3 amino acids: CASSPWTGGGYEQYF. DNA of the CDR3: TGTGCCAGCAGTCCCTGGACAGGGGGAGGCTACGAGCAGTACTTC.

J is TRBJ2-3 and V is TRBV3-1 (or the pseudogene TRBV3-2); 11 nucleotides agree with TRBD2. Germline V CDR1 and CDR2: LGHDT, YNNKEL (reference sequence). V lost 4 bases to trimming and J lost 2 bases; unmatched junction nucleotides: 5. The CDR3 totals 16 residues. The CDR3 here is CASSPGTSGDTDTQYF. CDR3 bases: TGTGCCAGCAGCCCTGGGACTAGCGGAGACACAGATACGCAGTATTTT.

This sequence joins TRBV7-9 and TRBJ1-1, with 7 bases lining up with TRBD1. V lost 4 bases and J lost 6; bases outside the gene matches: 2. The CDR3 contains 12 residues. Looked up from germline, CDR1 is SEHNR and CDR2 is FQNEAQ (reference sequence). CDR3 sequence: CASSSTGPEAFF. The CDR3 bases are TGTGCCAGCAGCTCGACAGGGCCTGAAGCTTTCTTT. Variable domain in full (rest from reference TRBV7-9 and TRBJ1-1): DTGVSQNPRHKITKRGQNVTFRCDPISEHNRLYWYRQTLGQGPEFLTYFQNEAQLEKSRLLSDRFSAERPKGSFSTLEIQRTEQGDSAMYLCASSSTGPEAFFGQGTRLTVV.

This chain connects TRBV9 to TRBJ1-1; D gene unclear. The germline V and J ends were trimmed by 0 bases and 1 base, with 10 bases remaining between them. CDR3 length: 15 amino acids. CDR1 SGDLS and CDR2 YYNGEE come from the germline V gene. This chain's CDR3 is CASSVEAARNTEAFF. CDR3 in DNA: TGTGCCAGCAGCGTAGAGGCAGCGCGGAACACTGAAGCTTTCTTT. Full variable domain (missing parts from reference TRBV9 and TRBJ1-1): DSGVTQTPKHLITATGQRVTLRCSPRSGDLSVYWYQQSLDQGLQFLIQYYNGEERAKGNILERFSAQQFPDLHSELNLSSLELGDSALYFCASSVEAARNTEAFFGQGTRLTVV.

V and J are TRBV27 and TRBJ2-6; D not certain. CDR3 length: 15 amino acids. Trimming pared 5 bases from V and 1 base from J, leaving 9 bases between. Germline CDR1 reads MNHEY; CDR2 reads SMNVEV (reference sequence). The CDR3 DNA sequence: TGTGCCAGCAGTGAGTTGGGGTCTGGGGCCAACGTCCTGACTTTC. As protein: CASSELGSGANVLTF.

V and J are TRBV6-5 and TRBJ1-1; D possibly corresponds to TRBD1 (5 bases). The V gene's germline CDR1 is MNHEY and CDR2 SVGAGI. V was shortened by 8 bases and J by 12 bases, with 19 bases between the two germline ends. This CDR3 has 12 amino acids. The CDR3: CASVGATREPFF. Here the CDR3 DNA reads TGTGCCAGCGTAGGGGCAACCAGAGAACCTTTCTTT.

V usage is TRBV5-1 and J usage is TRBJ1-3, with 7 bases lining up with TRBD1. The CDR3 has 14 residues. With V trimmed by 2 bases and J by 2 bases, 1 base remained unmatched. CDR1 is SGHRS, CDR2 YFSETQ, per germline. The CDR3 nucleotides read TGCGCCAGCAGCTTACAGGGGACTGGAAACACCATATATTTT. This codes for CASSLQGTGNTIYF.

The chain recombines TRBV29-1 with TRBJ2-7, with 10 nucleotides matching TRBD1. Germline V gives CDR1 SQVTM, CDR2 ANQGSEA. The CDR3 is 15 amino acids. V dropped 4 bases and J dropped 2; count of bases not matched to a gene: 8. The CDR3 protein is CSVAKGDRGPYEQYF. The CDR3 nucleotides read TGCAGCGTTGCAAAAGGGGACAGGGGCCCCTACGAGCAGTACTTC.

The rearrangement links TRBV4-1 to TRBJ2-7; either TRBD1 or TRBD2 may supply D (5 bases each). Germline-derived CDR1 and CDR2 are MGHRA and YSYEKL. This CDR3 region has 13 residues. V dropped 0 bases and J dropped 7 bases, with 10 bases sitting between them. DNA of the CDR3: TGCGCCAGCAGCCAAGATCCGTGGGGGGAGCAGTACTTC. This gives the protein CASSQDPWGEQYF.

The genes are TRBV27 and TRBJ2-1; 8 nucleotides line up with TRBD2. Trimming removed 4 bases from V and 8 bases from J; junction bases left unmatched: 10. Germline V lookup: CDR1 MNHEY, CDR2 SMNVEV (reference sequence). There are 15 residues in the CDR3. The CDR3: CASSSDGTSRHEQFF. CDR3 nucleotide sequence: TGTGCCAGCAGTTCCGACGGGACTAGTAGGCATGAGCAGTTCTTC.

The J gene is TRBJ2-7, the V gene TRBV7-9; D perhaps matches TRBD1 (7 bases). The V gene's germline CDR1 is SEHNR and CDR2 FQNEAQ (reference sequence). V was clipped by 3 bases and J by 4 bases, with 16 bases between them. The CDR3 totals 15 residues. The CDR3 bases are TGTGCCAGCAGCTTCGGAGGGACAGCCGATTACGAGCAGTACTTC. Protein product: CASSFGGTADYEQYF.

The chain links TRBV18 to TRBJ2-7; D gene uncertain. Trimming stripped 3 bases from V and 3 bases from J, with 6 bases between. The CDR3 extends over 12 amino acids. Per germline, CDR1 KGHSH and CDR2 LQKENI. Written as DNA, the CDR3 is TGTGCCAGCTCACCGGACGGCTACGAGCAGTACTTC. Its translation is CASSPDGYEQYF.

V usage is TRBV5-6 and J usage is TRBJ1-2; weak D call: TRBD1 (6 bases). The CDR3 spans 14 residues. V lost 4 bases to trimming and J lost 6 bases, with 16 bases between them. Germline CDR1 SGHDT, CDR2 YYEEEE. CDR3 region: CASSPQGRRNGYTF. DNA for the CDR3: TGTGCCAGCAGCCCACAGGGTAGGAGGAATGGCTACACCTTC.

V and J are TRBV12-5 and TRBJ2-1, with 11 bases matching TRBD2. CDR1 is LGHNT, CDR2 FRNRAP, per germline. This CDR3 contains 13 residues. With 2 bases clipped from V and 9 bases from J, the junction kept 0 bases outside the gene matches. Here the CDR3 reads CASGLTSGGEQFF. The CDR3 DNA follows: TGTGCTAGTGGTTTGACTAGCGGGGGTGAGCAGTTCTTC. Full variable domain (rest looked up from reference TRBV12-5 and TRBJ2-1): DARVTQTPRHKVTEMGQEVTMRCQPILGHNTVFWYRQTMMQGLELLAYFRNRAPLDDSGMPKDRFSAEMPDATLATLKIQPSEPRDSAVYFCASGLTSGGEQFFGPGTRLTVL.

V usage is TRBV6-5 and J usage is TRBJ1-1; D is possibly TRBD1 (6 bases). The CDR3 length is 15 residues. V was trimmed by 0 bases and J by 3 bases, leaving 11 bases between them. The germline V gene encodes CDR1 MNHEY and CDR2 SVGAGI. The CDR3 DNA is TGTGCCAGCAGTTACTCGCGAGGGGGAGACACTGAAGCTTTCTTT. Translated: CASSYSRGGDTEAFF.